The 32 T cell receptor beta chains listed next were all sequenced from one sample in a study of post-analysis software for immune sequencing data. Notes on the study in general: Compared with controls, patients had more of about 5 TRBV segments, including TRBV5-6, TRBV5-1 and TRBV20-1.

These receptors have no identified antigens. Researchers reported that TCR beta cDNA libraries carried unique molecular identifiers. TCRdb used MiXCR to reprocess the PCR reads, holding one entry per CDR3 protein. The repertoire consists of hundreds of thousands of distinct CDR3 sequences, with approximately 60% occurring once and the leading ten covering about 11%. Source material: blood. The receptors here all came from a girl aged 2 to 10 with multiple sclerosis.

In nucleotides, the CDR3 is TGCGCCAGCAGCTTTGTGACAGGGAGCTCCTACAATGAGCAGTTCTTC. Translating gives CASSFVTGSSYNEQFF. The chain recombines TRBV5-1 with TRBJ2-1; 7 bases map to TRBD1. The CDR3 runs to 16 residues. After removal of 2 bases from V and 0 bases from J, the junction contained 5 bases not matched to a gene. Germline V gives CDR1 SGHRS, CDR2 YFSETQ. Complete variable domain (other parts from reference TRBV5-1 and TRBJ2-1): KAGVTQTPRYLIKTRGQQVTLSCSPISGHRSVSWYQQTPGQGLQFLFEYFSETQRNKGNFPGRFSGRQFSNSRSEMNVSTLELGDSALYLCASSFVTGSSYNEQFFGPGTRLTVL.

This clonotype was counted between two and nine times. The J gene is TRBJ2-1, the V gene TRBV6-6, with TRBD2 matching 9 bases. Losses at the gene ends were 10 bases for V and 9 bases for J; bases not matched to a gene: 4. This CDR3 is built from 11 residues. CDR1 is MNHNY and CDR2 is SVGAGI in the germline V gene (reference sequence). CDR3 nucleotide sequence: TGTGCCACTCAAGCGGGAGGTGAGCAGTTCTTC. It specifies CATQAGGEQFF.

This clonotype has a handful of counts. V gene TRBV7-9 combines with J gene TRBJ2-5, with 7 bases that match TRBD1. The V gene's germline CDR1 is SEHNR and CDR2 FQNEAQ (reference sequence). With 5 bases clipped from V and 0 bases from J, the junction kept 9 bases outside the gene matches. The CDR3 totals 16 residues. In DNA, the CDR3 is TGTGCCAGCAGCCGGGTTCCCGGGACAGACCAAGAGACCCAGTACTTC. Its translation is CASSRVPGTDQETQYF.

The rearrangement joins TRBV6-1 to TRBJ2-7, with 8 bases matching TRBD1. The CDR3 sequence is 16 residues long. Per the germline V gene, CDR1 is MNHNS and CDR2 is SASEGT. The V gene end was trimmed by 4 bases and the J gene end by 2 bases; junction bases not matched to a gene: 10. CDR3 protein: CASSALPGTGAYEQYF. The DNA of the CDR3 is TGTGCCAGCAGTGCCCTACCCGGGACAGGAGCCTACGAGCAGTACTTC.

This clonotype was observed once. The chain joins TRBV5-1 to TRBJ1-1; no definite D call. Germline V gene data show CDR1 as SGHRS and CDR2 as YFSETQ. This CDR3 is built from 13 residues. The V gene lost 6 bases and the J gene lost 2 bases, with 11 bases spanning the gap. CDR3 residues: CASKQTPNTEAFF. The CDR3 DNA is TGCGCCAGCAAACAGACACCTAACACTGAAGCTTTCTTT.

This clonotype has only a few counts. As DNA, the CDR3 is TGTGCCAGCACTCCCGAGGGCTCCTACAATGAGCAGTTCTTC. Translating it yields CASTPEGSYNEQFF. The genes are TRBV12-3 or TRBV12-4 and TRBJ2-1, with D possibly being TRBD2 (5 bases). Trimming removed 7 bases at V and 0 bases at J, with 10 bases between. CDR3 length: 14 residues.

The chain links TRBV7-9 to TRBJ1-2; D not certain. Germline assignment: CDR1 SEHNR and CDR2 FQNEAQ (reference sequence). Trimming removed 0 bases at V and 8 bases at J, with 10 bases between. The CDR3 loop spans 13 amino acids. CDR3 sequence reads: CASSLARSEGYTF. CDR3 DNA sequence: TGTGCCAGCAGCTTAGCGCGATCGGAGGGCTACACCTTC.

The chain couples TRBV20-1 to TRBJ2-1; 9 nucleotides agree with TRBD2. Germline values: CDR1 DFQATT, CDR2 SNEGSKA (reference sequence). Trimming cost V 4 bases and J 10 bases; bases outside gene matches: 11. The CDR3 covers 14 residues. In DNA form, the CDR3 reads TGCAGTGCTACGAAACCTAGCGGGGTAGGGGAGCAGTTCTTC. As protein: CSATKPSGVGEQFF.

The genes are TRBV29-1 and TRBJ2-3; D is perhaps TRBD1 or TRBD2 (5 bases each). Germline-derived CDR1 and CDR2 are SQVTM and ANQGSEA. V gave up 6 bases and J gave up 4 bases, with 11 bases separating them. The length of the CDR3 is 12 residues. The chain's CDR3 is CSVEGLPDTQYF. CDR3 nucleotides: TGCAGCGTCGAGGGGTTACCAGATACGCAGTATTTT.

The V and J genes are TRBV25-1 and TRBJ2-1; TRBD2 might be the D (5 bases). Trimming pared 8 bases from V and 5 bases from J, leaving 16 bases between. CDR3 length: 14 residues. Germline V gives CDR1 MGHDK, CDR2 SYGVNS. CDR3 loop: CASPSRGFNNEQFF. CDR3 nucleotides: TGTGCCAGCCCTAGTCGGGGTTTTAACAATGAGCAGTTCTTC.

This clonotype has more than one count but fewer than ten. The chain joins TRBV6-1 to TRBJ2-1; 7 nucleotides match TRBD2. V was pared by 7 bases and J by 4 bases, with 19 bases of the junction left unmatched. The CDR3 is 18 amino acids. Germline values: CDR1 MNHNS, CDR2 SASEGT. CDR3 coding DNA: TGTGCCAGCAATCTTAGGTTTGGGGCGGGAGTCGGGTACAATGAGCAGTTCTTC. It specifies CASNLRFGAGVGYNEQFF.

V and J are TRBV6-2 or TRBV6-3 and TRBJ1-4; TRBD1 is a possible D gene (6 bases). The germline V gene encodes CDR1 MNHEY and CDR2 SVGEGT. With 4 bases removed from V and 5 bases from J, the gap between germline ends came to 11 bases. The CDR3 sequence is 14 residues long. The chain's CDR3 is CASSSGHRNEKLFF. Written as DNA, the CDR3 is TGTGCCAGCAGTTCGGGACACCGAAATGAAAAACTGTTTTTT.

This clonotype was counted a few times. The rearrangement uses TRBV12-3 or TRBV12-4 and TRBJ2-3; 11 positions match TRBD2. V gave up 3 bases and J gave up 4 bases; unmatched junction bases: 12. The CDR3 spans 18 residues. The CDR3 DNA is TGTGCCAGCAGTTTTCCTAGGCTAGCGGGAGGAACCTCAGATACGCAGTATTTT. Its translation is CASSFPRLAGGTSDTQYF.

J is TRBJ1-4 and V is TRBV29-1, with 7 bases lining up with TRBD1. The V gene's germline CDR1 is SQVTM and CDR2 ANQGSEA. Unmatched junction bases numbered 17, after V lost 7 bases and J lost 6 bases. The length of the CDR3 is 16 residues. In DNA, the CDR3 is TGCAGCGCCACCCGACGGACAGGACTGAGGGATGAAAAACTGTTTTTT. Its translation: CSATRRTGLRDEKLFF.

This clonotype showed up just a few times. V gene TRBV7-2 combines with J gene TRBJ2-3, with 8 bases identical to TRBD2. Germline CDR1 SGHTA, CDR2 FQGNSA. The CDR3 is made up of 19 amino acids. The trim removed 0 bases at V and 2 bases at J, leaving 13 bases unmatched. The CDR3 sequence: CASSLAPVIAGSPTDTQYF. DNA of the CDR3: TGTGCCAGCAGCTTAGCGCCTGTAATAGCGGGGAGCCCCACAGATACGCAGTATTTT.

The gene calls are TRBV20-1 and TRBJ1-1; possibly TRBD1 for D (5 bases). The ends were cut back, 1 base at V and 5 bases at J, with 11 bases in the middle. Germline-derived CDR1 and CDR2 are DFQATT and SNEGSKA (reference sequence). The CDR3 totals 13 residues. The CDR3 protein is CSARGGVRTEAFF. The DNA for the CDR3 is TGCAGTGCTAGAGGAGGGGTCAGGACTGAAGCTTTCTTT.

This clonotype has more than one count but fewer than ten. V is TRBV6-2 or TRBV6-3 and J is TRBJ1-4, with D perhaps TRBD1 (6 bases). Germline V CDR1 and CDR2: MNHEY, SVGEGT. Trimming cost V 6 bases and J 2 bases, with 19 bases left between them. This CDR3 has 17 residues. CDR3: CASRRAAGANTNEKLFF. DNA of the CDR3: TGTGCCAGCAGAAGGGCCGCGGGGGCTAATACTAATGAAAAACTGTTTTTT.

The genes are TRBV20-1 and TRBJ1-2; D possibly corresponds to TRBD1 (5 bases). CDR1 DFQATT and CDR2 SNEGSKA come from the germline V gene (reference sequence). Trimming removed 6 bases at V and 8 bases at J, with 22 bases between. CDR3 size: 14 residues. CDR3 sequence reads: CSAPAGGVGLGYTF. Written as DNA, the CDR3 is TGCAGTGCCCCCGCTGGAGGGGTGGGATTAGGCTACACCTTC.

The V gene is TRBV28, the J gene TRBJ2-7; D may correspond to TRBD1 or TRBD2 (5 bases each). The J call may be faulty, since TRBJ2-5 better matches the DNA end. The CDR3 has 18 amino acids. Germline V gene lookup returns CDR1 MDHEN and CDR2 SYDVKM. As DNA, the CDR3 is TGTGCCAGCAGTTTATTCATGGGACGGACCAAGAAGTTACAGACCCAGTACTTC. This codes for CASSLFMGRTKKLQTQYF.

V and J are TRBV2 and TRBJ2-1; perhaps TRBD1 as D (5 bases). The CDR3 covers 16 residues. CDR1 is SNHLY and CDR2 is FYNNEI in the germline V gene. Trimming cost V 7 bases and J 4 bases, with 20 bases left between them. The CDR3: CASTEWEVHRYNEQFF. The CDR3 DNA follows: TGTGCCAGCACCGAATGGGAAGTTCACAGGTACAATGAGCAGTTCTTC.

The count of this clonotype is one. As DNA, the CDR3 is TGTGCCACACGAACGGTTGGGGCGGGGGGCTACACCTTC. Translating gives CATRTVGAGGYTF. The chain employs TRBV19 and TRBJ1-2, with D perhaps TRBD1 (5 bases). The length of the CDR3 is 13 residues. Per germline, CDR1 LNHDA and CDR2 SQIVND (reference sequence). Between the trimmed V and J ends, which lost 10 bases and 8 bases, there was a span of 20 bases.

This clonotype showed up just a few times. The chain uses TRBV25-1 and TRBJ1-2; 8 nucleotides line up with TRBD1. J lost 4 bases, V lost 2 bases, and 6 bases had no gene match. Germline lookup yields CDR1 MGHDK and CDR2 SYGVNS. The CDR3 totals 15 residues. The CDR3 sequence: CASSEGMDRVYGYTF. Here the CDR3 DNA reads TGTGCCAGCAGTGAAGGGATGGACAGGGTCTATGGCTACACCTTC.

This clonotype was counted a single time. The chain carries TRBV7-9 and TRBJ2-5; D gene ambiguous. The germline V gene has CDR1 SEHNR and CDR2 FQNEAQ (reference sequence). V gave up 5 bases and J gave up 4 bases, with 11 bases separating them. There are 13 residues in the CDR3. The CDR3 spells CASSPQVSETQYF. CDR3 nucleotide sequence: TGTGCCAGCAGCCCCCAGGTATCAGAGACCCAGTACTTC.

This clonotype was seen only a few times. The V call is TRBV29-1, the J call TRBJ2-1; D ambiguous. Deletions cut 2 bases from V and 0 bases from J, with 8 bases between. Germline-derived CDR1 and CDR2 are SQVTM and ANQGSEA. CDR3 length: 14 amino acids. Written as DNA, the CDR3 is TGCAGCGTTGAATTCAGTTTCTCCTACAATGAGCAGTTCTTC. This sequence encodes CSVEFSFSYNEQFF.

This clonotype was seen once. The rearrangement uses TRBV7-9 and TRBJ2-1, with 7 positions matching TRBD1. The CDR3 consists of 15 residues. Germline V CDR1 and CDR2: SEHNR, FQNEAQ (reference sequence). The trim removed 5 bases at V and 7 bases at J, leaving 11 bases unmatched. The CDR3 here is CASSTRDSPRNEQFF. The CDR3 bases are TGTGCCAGCAGCACCCGGGACAGCCCTCGAAATGAGCAGTTCTTC.

A single count supports this clonotype. The genes are TRBV7-2 and TRBJ2-3; 12 bases are a match to TRBD2. In germline, CDR1 is SGHTA, CDR2 FQGNSA. The CDR3 has 18 residues. J was trimmed by 2 bases and V by 5 bases; bases with no gene match: 11. CDR3 in DNA: TGTGCCAGCAGCCCAGCCCCCCTAGCGGGGGGGTACACAGATACGCAGTATTTT. The encoded protein is CASSPAPLAGGYTDTQYF.

The CDR3 DNA sequence: TGTGCCACCAGCAGAGGCACGTACAATGAGCAGTTCTTC. Its translation: CATSRGTYNEQFF. The genes are TRBV15 and TRBJ2-1; the D is unclear. Germline V lookup: CDR1 LNHNV, CDR2 YYDKDF (reference sequence). The V end lost 1 base, the J end lost 4 bases, and 5 bases lay between the germline ends. There are 13 residues in the CDR3.

V and J are TRBV29-1 and TRBJ2-5; 8 nucleotides align to TRBD1. Looked up from germline, CDR1 is SQVTM and CDR2 is ANQGSEA. The length of the CDR3 is 12 residues. The J segment lost 0 bases and the V segment lost 7 bases, leaving 1 base of the junction unmatched. CDR3 in amino acids: CSAQGDQETQYF. DNA for the CDR3: TGCAGCGCACAGGGGGACCAAGAGACCCAGTACTTC.

CDR3 coding DNA: TGTGCCAGCAGCCAAGAAATGAGAGGCGGGTTAGACTACAATGAGCAGTTCTTC. This sequence encodes CASSQEMRGGLDYNEQFF. This chain connects TRBV4-2 to TRBJ2-1, with TRBD2 as a possible D gene (5 bases). Trimming took off 0 bases at V and 3 bases at J, with 18 bases between the two ends. Germline V gene data show CDR1 as LGHNA and CDR2 as YNFKEQ. The CDR3 runs to 18 residues.

The DNA of the CDR3 is TGCAGTCTGCGGGGGGTATCCTACAATGAGCAGTTCTTC. This sequence encodes CSLRGVSYNEQFF. The rearrangement uses TRBV20-1 and TRBJ2-1; 8 positions match TRBD2. Per germline, CDR1 DFQATT and CDR2 SNEGSKA (reference sequence). V gave up 8 bases and J gave up 1 base; unmatched junction bases: 4. There are 13 residues in the CDR3.

CDR3 DNA: TGTGCCAGCACCTTACAGGGAAGAGATACGCAGTATTTT. Translating gives CASTLQGRDTQYF. The chain employs TRBV6-2 or TRBV6-3 and TRBJ2-3, with a tentative D call TRBD1 (6 bases). The germline V and J ends were trimmed by 7 bases and 5 bases, with 13 bases remaining between them. The CDR3 has 13 amino acids. Looked up from germline, CDR1 is MNHEY and CDR2 is SVGEGT.

The genes are TRBV27 and TRBJ2-5; 7 bases match TRBD1. This CDR3 has 14 residues. J was trimmed by 0 bases and V by 6 bases; bases with no gene match: 4. Per the germline V gene, CDR1 is MNHEY and CDR2 is SMNVEV (reference sequence). CDR3 region: CASSPGTDQETQYF. The CDR3 coding sequence is TGTGCCAGCAGCCCGGGGACAGACCAAGAGACCCAGTACTTC.